Sequencing of this T cell receptor beta chain was carried out in a study of OX40 agonist ivuxolimab in advanced cancers. Blood was sampled at baseline, cycle 4 day 1, and cycle 7 day 1. Points on this clone: What it binds is not known.

Profiling relied on immunoSEQ multiplex PCR, and the TCRdb table lists in-frame clones only, not all of them. The sample shows some 150,000 clones, just over 90% of them seen only once. Germline lookup yields CDR1 MDHEN and CDR2 SYDVKM. This CDR3 is built from 16 residues. The junction had 9 bases not matched to a gene; V was cut back by 5 bases and J by 7 bases. Study results and caveats: Dose levels from 0.1 to 3.0 mg/kg saw CD4+ and CD8+ blood T cells expand clonally by week 6.

Sample: CD4+ or CD8+ T cells sorted from blood, taken in a trial of the OX40 agonist ivuxolimab. The chain uses TRBV28 and TRBJ2-2; 11 bases fit TRBD2. The receptor's source is an adult with an advanced solid tumor such as melanoma, head and neck, liver or kidney cancer. CDR3 region: CASSPLLLAGGGELFF. CDR3 DNA sequence: TGTGCCAGCAGTCCCCTCCTTCTAGCGGGAGGCGGGGAGCTGTTTTTT.